The 14 T cell receptor beta chains below come from one sample, sequenced in a study of regulatory T cells in long-lasting Graves disease. With iRepertoire HTBI primers and Arm-PCR of CDR3 regions, TCR beta libraries were built. MiXCR was run by TCRdb on the multiplex PCR reads, yielding one entry per CDR3 protein. The sample consists of over 400,000 distinct CDR3 sequences, 13% to 15% of them appearing once. As to time point: newly diagnosed GD, antithyroid drugs for less than 3 months. Extracted PBMC RNA gave rise to the TCR library. These records were also assigned to another study, of T cells in Graves' hyperthyroidism and ophthalmopathy.

This material consisted of peripheral blood mononuclear cells (PBMCs), taken at new diagnosis, from a patient treated with antithyroid drugs. The receptors come from a woman aged 45-65 years with Graves disease.

Many counts were recorded for this clonotype. V and J are TRBV3-1 and TRBJ1-5, with a tentative D call TRBD1 (5 bases). This CDR3 is built from 13 residues. Germline lookup yields CDR1 LGHDT and CDR2 YNNKEL (reference sequence). Trimming removed 1 base from V and 7 bases from J, with 8 bases in between. The CDR3 here is CASSQGDEQPQHF. In nucleotides, the CDR3 is TGTGCCAGCAGCCAAGGGGACGAGCAGCCCCAGCATTTT.

This clonotype came up many times. V gene TRBV2 combines with J gene TRBJ1-4; D might be TRBD1 (6 bases). The CDR3 runs 14 residues. Per germline, CDR1 SNHLY and CDR2 FYNNEI. Trimming removed 4 bases from V and 5 bases from J, with 11 bases in between. Written as DNA, the CDR3 is TGTGCCAGCAGTGTGGACAGCTTCAATGAAAAACTGTTTTTT. Its protein is CASSVDSFNEKLFF.

In this sample, this clonotype turned up many times. V gene TRBV10-3 combines with J gene TRBJ2-7, with 8 bases matching TRBD1. The junction had 4 bases not matched to a gene; V was cut back by 3 bases and J by 3 bases. CDR1 and CDR2 (germline): ENHRY, SYGVKD. The CDR3 runs to 14 residues. Written as DNA, the CDR3 is TGTGCCATCAGTGACGGGACAGGACGCTACGAGCAGTACTTC. Its protein is CAISDGTGRYEQYF.

The chain has TRBV20-1 and TRBJ1-2; a possible D gene is TRBD1 (6 bases). The CDR3 has 13 residues. Germline lookup yields CDR1 DFQATT and CDR2 SNEGSKA (reference sequence). Between the trimmed V and J ends, which lost 2 bases and 8 bases, there was a span of 15 bases. The CDR3 DNA follows: TGCAGTGCTAGACCAACTCACAGGGAGGGCTACACCTTC. Translating it yields CSARPTHREGYTF.

Ten or more counts support this clonotype. The junction differs from germline at one of its ends, possibly a read error. The CDR3 region has the DNA TGTGCTAGCAGCTCGACAGGGGCAGGGGAGACCCAGTACTTC. Translated: CASSSTGAGETQYF. The chain recombines TRBV7-7 with TRBJ2-5; 8 positions agree with TRBD1. CDR1 and CDR2 (germline): SSHAT, FNYEAQ (reference sequence). This CDR3 contains 14 residues.

The rearrangement joins TRBV6-2 or TRBV6-3 to TRBJ1-1; D possibly corresponds to TRBD1 (5 bases). The CDR3 is 13 amino acids. Germline-derived CDR1 and CDR2 are MNHEY and SVGEGT. Trimming pared 7 bases from V and 5 bases from J, leaving 14 bases between. CDR3 nucleotides: TGTGCCAGCACCCACGGGTGGGGGACTGAAGCTTTCTTT. This sequence encodes CASTHGWGTEAFF.

This clonotype was counted at least ten times. The chain carries TRBV2 and TRBJ2-4; D gene ambiguous. Trimming took 0 bases from V and 1 from J, leaving 13 bases between them. The CDR3 has 17 amino acids. The V gene's germline CDR1 is SNHLY and CDR2 FYNNEI. The CDR3 loop is CASSEALLQWAKNIQYF. In DNA, the CDR3 is TGTGCCAGCAGTGAAGCGCTGTTGCAGTGGGCCAAAAACATTCAGTACTTC.

This clonotype was observed at least ten times. The chain carries TRBV6-2 or TRBV6-3 and TRBJ2-1; TRBD2 aligns across 10 bases. Germline CDR1 MNHEY, CDR2 SVGEGT. J gave up 5 bases and V 5 bases, and 6 bases lay outside the gene matches. The CDR3 contains 15 residues. The CDR3 bases are TGTGCCAGCAGTACCCTAGCGGGAGAGAACAATGAGCAGTTCTTC. Amino acid sequence: CASSTLAGENNEQFF.

Comments on this clonotype: Given a much more abundant clone one base away, this may be a read error. No conserved phenylalanine or tryptophan is present at the end of the CDR3, so a read error is the likely explanation. V is TRBV5-1 and J is TRBJ2-7; 9 bases fit TRBD1. Unmatched junction bases numbered 11, after V lost 0 bases and J lost 4 bases. Germline V lookup: CDR1 SGHRS, CDR2 YFSETQ. There are 17 residues in the CDR3. CDR3: CASSLEPNRGRPYEQYS. The CDR3 DNA reads as TGCGCCAGCAGCTTGGAGCCTAACAGGGGGCGCCCGTACGAGCAGTACTCC.

Ten or more counts support this clonotype. The chain couples TRBV7-8 to TRBJ2-1, with 14 bases fitting TRBD2. The V and J ends lost 3 bases and 6 bases, in that order; junction bases with no gene match: 4. CDR3 length: 16 amino acids. Germline V gene lookup returns CDR1 SGHVS and CDR2 FQNEAQ. The CDR3 loop is CASSFGGLAGGNEQFF. For the CDR3, the DNA is TGTGCCAGCAGCTTTGGCGGACTAGCGGGAGGCAATGAGCAGTTCTTC.

This clonotype was observed a few times. The chain links TRBV6-1 to TRBJ2-3, with 8 bases matching TRBD2. The CDR3 is 15 residues long. The germline CDR1 and CDR2 sequences are MNHNS and SASEGT. V shed 7 bases and J 2 bases; nucleotides not matched to a gene: 8. The CDR3: CASKVLAGSTDTQYF. The CDR3 coding sequence is TGTGCCAGCAAAGTCTTAGCGGGATCCACAGATACGCAGTATTTT.

This clonotype was seen repeatedly, ten times or more. The rearrangement uses TRBV10-3 and TRBJ2-7; 9 bases map to TRBD1. CDR1 is ENHRY and CDR2 is SYGVKD in the germline V gene. With 5 bases clipped from V and 1 base from J, the junction kept 3 bases outside the gene matches. CDR3 length: 14 amino acids. This chain's CDR3 is CAISTGTGSYEQYF. The CDR3, as DNA: TGTGCCATCAGTACCGGGACAGGGTCCTACGAGCAGTACTTC.

This clonotype was picked up many times. The V gene is TRBV6-2 or TRBV6-3, the J gene TRBJ2-2, with TRBD1 identical over 12 bases. The CDR3 has 15 residues. Germline assignment: CDR1 MNHEY and CDR2 SVGEGT. The V segment lost 4 bases and the J segment 6 bases; nucleotides outside the gene matches: 3. CDR3 DNA: TGTGCCAGCAGTTGGGGACAGGGGGCCGCCGGGGAGCTGTTTTTT. Its protein is CASSWGQGAAGELFF.

The chain is built from TRBV28 and TRBJ1-5; tentatively, D is TRBD1 (5 bases). Between the trimmed V and J ends, which lost 5 bases and 4 bases, there was a span of 15 bases. CDR1 is MDHEN, CDR2 SYDVKM, per germline. This CDR3 contains 15 residues. The CDR3 sequence is CASSPQVQVNQPQHF. Here the CDR3 DNA reads TGTGCCAGCAGTCCCCAGGTACAGGTGAATCAGCCCCAGCATTTT.